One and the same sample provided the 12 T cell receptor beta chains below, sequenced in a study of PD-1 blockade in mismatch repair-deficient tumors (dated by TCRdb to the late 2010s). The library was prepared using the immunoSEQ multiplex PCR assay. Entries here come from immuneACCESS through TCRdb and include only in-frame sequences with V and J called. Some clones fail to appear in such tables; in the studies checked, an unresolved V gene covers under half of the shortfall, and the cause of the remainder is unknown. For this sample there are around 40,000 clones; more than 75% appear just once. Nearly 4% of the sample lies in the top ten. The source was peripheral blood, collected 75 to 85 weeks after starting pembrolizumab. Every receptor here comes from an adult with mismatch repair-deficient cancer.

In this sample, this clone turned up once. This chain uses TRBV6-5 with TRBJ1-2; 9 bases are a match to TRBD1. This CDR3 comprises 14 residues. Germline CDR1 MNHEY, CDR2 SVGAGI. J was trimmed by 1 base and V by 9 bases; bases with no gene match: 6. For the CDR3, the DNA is TGTGCCAGACGGGACAGGGAGAATAACTATGGCTACACCTTC. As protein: CARRDRENNYGYTF.

The DNA of the CDR3 is TGTGCCAGTAGTTTAGGGTGGGCGAACTATGGCTACACCTTC. Amino acid sequence: CASSLGWANYGYTF. The rearrangement links TRBV19 to TRBJ1-2; D is undetermined. This CDR3 spans 14 amino acids. V was trimmed by 5 bases and J by 2 bases, leaving 12 bases between them. Germline V CDR1 and CDR2: LNHDA, SQIVND (reference sequence).

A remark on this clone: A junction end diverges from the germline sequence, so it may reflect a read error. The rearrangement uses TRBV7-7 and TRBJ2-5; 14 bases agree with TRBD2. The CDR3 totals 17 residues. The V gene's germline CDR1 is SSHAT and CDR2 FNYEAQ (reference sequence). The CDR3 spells CASSQGLAGVGEETQYF. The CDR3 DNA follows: TGTGCTAGCAGCCAGGGACTAGCGGGAGTGGGAGAAGAGACCCAGTACTTC.

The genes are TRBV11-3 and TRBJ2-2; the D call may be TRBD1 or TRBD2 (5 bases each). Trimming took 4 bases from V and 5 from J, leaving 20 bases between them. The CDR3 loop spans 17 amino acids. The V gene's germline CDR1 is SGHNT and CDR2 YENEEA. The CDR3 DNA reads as TGTGCCAGCAGCTCAATCTTTTTTCGAGGGGCGACCGGGGAGCTGTTTTTT. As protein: CASSSIFFRGATGELFF.

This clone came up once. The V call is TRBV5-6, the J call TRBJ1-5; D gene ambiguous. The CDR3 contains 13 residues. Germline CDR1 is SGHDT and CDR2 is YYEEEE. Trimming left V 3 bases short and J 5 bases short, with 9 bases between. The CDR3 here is CASSSRTYQPQHF. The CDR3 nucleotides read TGTGCCAGCAGCTCCAGGACGTATCAGCCCCAGCATTTT.

CDR3 in DNA: TGTGCCAGCAGCTTTAGCGGGAGGGCCGAGGACGAGCAGTTCTTC. Protein product: CASSFSGRAEDEQFF. The rearrangement links TRBV7-2 to TRBJ2-1, with TRBD2 identical over 11 bases. The CDR3 covers 15 residues. Germline CDR1 reads SGHTA; CDR2 reads FQGNSA. After removal of 3 bases from V and 10 bases from J, the junction contained 8 bases not matched to a gene.

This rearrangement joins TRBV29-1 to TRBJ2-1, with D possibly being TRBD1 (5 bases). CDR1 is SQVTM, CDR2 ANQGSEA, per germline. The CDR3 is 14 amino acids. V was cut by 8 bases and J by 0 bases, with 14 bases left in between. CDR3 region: CSSQRQSSYNEQFF. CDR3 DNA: TGCAGCTCCCAGAGACAGAGCTCCTACAATGAGCAGTTCTTC.

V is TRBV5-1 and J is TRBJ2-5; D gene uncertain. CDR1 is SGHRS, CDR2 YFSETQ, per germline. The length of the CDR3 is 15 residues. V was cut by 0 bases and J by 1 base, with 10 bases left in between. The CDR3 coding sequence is TGCGCCAGCAGCTTGGAGGCCCAAACCCAAGAGACCCAGTACTTC. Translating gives CASSLEAQTQETQYF.

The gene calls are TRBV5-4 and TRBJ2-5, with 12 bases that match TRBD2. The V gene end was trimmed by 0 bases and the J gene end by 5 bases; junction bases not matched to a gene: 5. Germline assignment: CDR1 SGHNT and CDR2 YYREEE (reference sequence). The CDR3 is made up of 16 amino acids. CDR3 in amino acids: CASSLASGRAGETQYF. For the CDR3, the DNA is TGTGCCAGCAGCTTGGCTAGCGGGAGGGCCGGGGAGACCCAGTACTTC. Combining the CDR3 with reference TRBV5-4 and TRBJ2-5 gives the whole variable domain ETGVTQSPTHLIKTRGQQVTLRCSSQSGHNTVSWYQQALGQGPQFIFQYYREEENGRGNFPPRFSGLQFPNYSSELNVNALELDDSALYLCASSLASGRAGETQYFGPGTRLLVL.

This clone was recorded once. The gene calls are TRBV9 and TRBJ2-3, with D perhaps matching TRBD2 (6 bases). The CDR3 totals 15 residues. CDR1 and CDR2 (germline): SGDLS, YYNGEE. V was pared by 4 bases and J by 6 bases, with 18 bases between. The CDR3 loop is CASSPSGGVGDTQYF. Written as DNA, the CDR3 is TGTGCCAGCAGCCCGAGTGGAGGGGTAGGTGATACGCAGTATTTT.

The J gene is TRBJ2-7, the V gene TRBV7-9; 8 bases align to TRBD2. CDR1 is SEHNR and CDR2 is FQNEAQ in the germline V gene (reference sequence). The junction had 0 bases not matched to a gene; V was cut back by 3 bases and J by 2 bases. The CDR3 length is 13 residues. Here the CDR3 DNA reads TGTGCCAGCAGCTTGACTAGCGCCTACGAGCAGTACTTC. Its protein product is CASSLTSAYEQYF.

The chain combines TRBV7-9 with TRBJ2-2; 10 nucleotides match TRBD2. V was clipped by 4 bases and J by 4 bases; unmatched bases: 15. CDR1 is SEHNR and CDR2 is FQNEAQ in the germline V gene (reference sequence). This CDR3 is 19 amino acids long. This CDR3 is CASSSRLAGVSGITGELFF. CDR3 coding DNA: TGTGCCAGCAGCTCCAGGCTAGCGGGAGTTTCGGGTATCACCGGGGAGCTGTTTTTT.